This T cell receptor beta chain was found in a study of OX40 agonist ivuxolimab in advanced cancers. Study-level results: The CD4+ and CD8+ T cells in the blood had expanded clonally by week 6 at 0.1 to 3.0 mg/kg. Low normalized T-cell clonal expansion was also seen in some nonresponders. More expanded clones were found, on average, in CD8+ than in CD4+ T cells.

This clone occurred a few times. Its antigen is unidentified. Collection of blood occurred at baseline, at cycle 4 day 1, and at cycle 7 day 1. Germline assignment: CDR1 SGHTS and CDR2 YDEGEE. This CDR3 has 15 residues. V lost 4 bases to trimming and J lost 0 bases; unmatched junction nucleotides: 2. This table comes from immunoSEQ multiplex PCR, and its TCRdb copy is limited to in-frame clones, with some not included. Among approximately 6,000 clones listed, 75% to 85% were seen once. The sample consisted of CD4+ or CD8+ T cells sorted from blood, taken in a trial of the OX40 agonist ivuxolimab. The chain joins TRBV5-8 to TRBJ1-4, with 8 bases aligning to TRBD1. The receptor's source is an adult with an advanced solid tumor such as melanoma, head and neck, liver or kidney cancer. The CDR3 loop is CASSPGQATNEKLFF. CDR3 nucleotides: TGTGCCAGCAGCCCGGGACAGGCAACTAATGAAAAACTGTTTTTT. The full variable domain, its missing parts supplied by reference TRBV5-8 and TRBJ1-4, is EAGVTQSPTHLIKTRGQQATLRCSPISGHTSVYWYQQALGLGLQFLLWYDEGEERNRGNFPPRFSGRQFPNYSSELNVNALELEDSALYLCASSPGQATNEKLFFGSGTQLSVL.